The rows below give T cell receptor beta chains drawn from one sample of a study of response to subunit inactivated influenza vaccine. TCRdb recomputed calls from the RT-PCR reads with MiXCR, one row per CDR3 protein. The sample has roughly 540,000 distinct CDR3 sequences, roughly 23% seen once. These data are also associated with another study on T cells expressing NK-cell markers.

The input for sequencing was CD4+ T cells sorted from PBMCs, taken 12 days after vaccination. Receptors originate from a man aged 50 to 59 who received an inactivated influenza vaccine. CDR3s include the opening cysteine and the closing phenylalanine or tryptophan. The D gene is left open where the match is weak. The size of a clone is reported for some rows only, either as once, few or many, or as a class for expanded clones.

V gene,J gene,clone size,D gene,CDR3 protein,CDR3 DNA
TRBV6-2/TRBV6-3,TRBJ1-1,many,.,CASSYRGRFSPAFF,TGTGCCAGCAGTTACAGAGGTCGGTTTTCGCCAGCTTTCTTT
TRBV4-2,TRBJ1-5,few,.,CASSRQTDQPQHF,TGTGCCAGCAGCCGACAGACAGATCAGCCCCAGCATTTT
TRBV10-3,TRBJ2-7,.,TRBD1,CAISHGTVGYEQYF,TGTGCCATCAGCCACGGGACAGTCGGCTACGAGCAGTACTTC
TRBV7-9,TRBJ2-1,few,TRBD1,CASSDRQGGTYNEQFF,TGTGCCAGCAGCGACAGACAGGGGGGAACCTACAATGAGCAGTTCTTC
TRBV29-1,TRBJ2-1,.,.,CSVEAWGQGNEQFF,TGCAGCGTTGAAGCTTGGGGGCAGGGCAATGAGCAGTTCTTC
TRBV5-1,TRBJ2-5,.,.,CASRDSPKAETQYF,TGCGCCAGCAGGGACAGCCCAAAGGCGGAGACCCAGTACTTC
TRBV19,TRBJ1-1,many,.,CASRKGGPMNTEAFF,TGTGCCAGTAGAAAAGGGGGGCCCATGAACACTGAAGCTTTCTTT
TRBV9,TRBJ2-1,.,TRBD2,CASSFGLAGPRNEQFF,TGTGCCAGCAGCTTCGGACTAGCGGGACCGCGAAATGAGCAGTTCTTC
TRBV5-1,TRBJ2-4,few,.,CASSLDREYIQYF,TGCGCCAGCAGCTTGGACAGGGAATACATTCAGTACTTC
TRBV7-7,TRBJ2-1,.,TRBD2,CASSLGDYRAYNEQFF,TGTGCCAGCAGCTTAGGGGACTATCGTGCCTACAATGAGCAGTTCTTC
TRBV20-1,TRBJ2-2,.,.,CSARTPQGSNTGELFF,TGCAGTGCTAGAACCCCGCAGGGATCGAACACCGGGGAGCTGTTTTTT
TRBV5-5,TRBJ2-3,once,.,CASSGGDGDTQYF,TGTGCCAGCAGCGGCGGGGACGGAGATACGCAGTATTTT
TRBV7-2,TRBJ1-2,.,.,CASSLGVVRGQGGYTF,TGTGCCAGCAGCTTAGGGGTGGTTCGGGGGCAGGGTGGCTACACCTTC
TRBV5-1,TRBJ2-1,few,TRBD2,CASSGGGAGFTYNEQFF,TGCGCCAGCAGTGGCGGGGGGGCAGGGTTTACCTACAATGAGCAGTTCTTC
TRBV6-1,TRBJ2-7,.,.,CASRPIRDSYEQYF,TGTGCCAGCAGACCCATCCGGGACTCCTACGAGCAGTACTTC
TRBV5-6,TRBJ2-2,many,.,CASSLGPTNTGELFF,TGTGCCAGCAGCTTGGGGCCGACGAACACCGGGGAGCTGTTTTTT
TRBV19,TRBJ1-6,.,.,CASSSRINSPLHF,TGTGCCAGTAGTAGCCGAATCAATTCACCCCTCCACTTT
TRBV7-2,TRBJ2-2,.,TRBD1,CASSTRTGAGTGELFF,TGTGCCAGCAGCACAAGGACAGGGGCGGGCACCGGGGAGCTGTTTTTT
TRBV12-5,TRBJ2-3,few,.,CASAIVRGATDTQYF,TGTGCTAGTGCCATTGTCCGGGGGGCCACAGATACGCAGTATTTT
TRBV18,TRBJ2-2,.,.,CAGEAENTGELFF,TGTGCCGGAGAGGCAGAGAACACCGGGGAGCTGTTTTTT
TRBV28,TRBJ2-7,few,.,CASTEDMRNEQYF,TGTGCCAGCACTGAGGATATGCGTAACGAGCAGTACTTC
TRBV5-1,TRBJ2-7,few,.,CASSPTSGEMYEQYF,TGCGCCAGCAGCCCGACATCCGGAGAGATGTACGAGCAGTACTTC
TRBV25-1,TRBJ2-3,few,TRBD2,CASSEGGGGLETDTQYF,TGTGCCAGCAGTGAGGGTGGCGGGGGACTGGAGACAGATACGCAGTATTTT
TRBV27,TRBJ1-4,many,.,CASSLSTGGAEKLFF,TGTGCCAGCAGTTTATCGACAGGAGGGGCTGAAAAACTGTTTTTT
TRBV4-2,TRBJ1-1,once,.,CASSQGDPSTEAFF,TGTGCCAGCAGCCAGGGGGATCCGAGCACTGAAGCTTTCTTT
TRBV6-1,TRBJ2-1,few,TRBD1,CASRKPDRGNNEQFF,TGTGCCAGCAGAAAACCGGACAGGGGAAACAATGAGCAGTTCTTC
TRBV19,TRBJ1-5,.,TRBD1,CASSLGTGRNQPQHF,TGTGCCAGTAGTCTAGGGACAGGGCGGAATCAGCCCCAGCATTTT
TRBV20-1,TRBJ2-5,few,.,CSARSLAQETQYF,TGCAGTGCTAGGTCCCTAGCCCAAGAGACCCAGTACTTC
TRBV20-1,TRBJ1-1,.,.,CSARRKNTEAFF,TGCAGTGCTAGACGAAAGAACACTGAAGCTTTCTTT
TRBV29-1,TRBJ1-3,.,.,CSVSTSSGNTIYF,TGCAGCGTTTCTACTAGCTCTGGAAACACCATATATTTT
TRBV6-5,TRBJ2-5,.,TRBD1,CASSYGGQGRRYQETQYF,TGTGCCAGCAGTTACGGGGGACAGGGAAGGAGGTACCAAGAGACCCAGTACTTC
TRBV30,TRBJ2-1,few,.,CAWRRKGGGHNEQFF,TGTGCCTGGAGACGAAAGGGTGGGGGTCACAATGAGCAGTTCTTC
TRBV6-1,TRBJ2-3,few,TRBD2,CASSEVGGSTDTQYF,TGTGCCAGCAGTGAGGTGGGAGGGTCCACAGATACGCAGTATTTT
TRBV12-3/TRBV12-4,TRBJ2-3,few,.,CASTTLGADTQYF,TGTGCCAGCACCACGCTCGGGGCAGATACGCAGTATTTT
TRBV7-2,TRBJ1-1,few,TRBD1,CASSRQGAMEAFF,TGTGCCAGCAGCAGACAGGGGGCCATGGAAGCTTTCTTT
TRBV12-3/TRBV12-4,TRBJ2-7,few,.,CASSLEGGRHEQYF,TGTGCCAGCAGTTTAGAGGGGGGGCGTCACGAGCAGTACTTC
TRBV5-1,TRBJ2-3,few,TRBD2,CASSGGTSRRLTDTQYF,TGCGCCAGCAGCGGAGGGACTAGCAGGAGACTCACAGATACGCAGTATTTT
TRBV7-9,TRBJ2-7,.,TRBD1,CASSGIQGTPSPYEQYF,TGTGCCAGCAGCGGAATACAGGGGACACCGTCCCCCTACGAGCAGTACTTC
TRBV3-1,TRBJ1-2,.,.,CASSSPGRGDYGYTF,TGTGCCAGCAGCTCCCCGGGGAGGGGTGACTATGGCTACACCTTC
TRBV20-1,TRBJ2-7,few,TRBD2,CSVQMVPGLAGVPYEQYF,TGCAGCGTTCAAATGGTGCCGGGACTAGCGGGAGTCCCCTACGAGCAGTACTTC
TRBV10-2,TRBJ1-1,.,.,CASSGQEHTEAFF,TGCGCCAGCAGTGGACAGGAGCACACTGAAGCTTTCTTT
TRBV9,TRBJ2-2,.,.,CASSVENTGELFF,TGTGCCAGCAGCGTAGAAAACACCGGGGAGCTGTTTTTT
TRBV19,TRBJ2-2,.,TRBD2,CASSIGLAGGRNTGELFF,TGTGCCAGTAGTATAGGACTAGCGGGGGGGCGGAACACCGGGGAGCTGTTTTTT
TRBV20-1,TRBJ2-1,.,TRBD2,CSAPGGAGGYNEQFF,TGCAGTGCCCCCGGGGGAGCGGGGGGGTACAATGAGCAGTTCTTC
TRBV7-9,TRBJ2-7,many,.,CASSPTGTLTYEQYF,TGTGCCAGCAGTCCAACCGGGACACTTACTTACGAGCAGTACTTC
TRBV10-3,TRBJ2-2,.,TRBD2,CAISSGTSGRIGELFF,TGTGCCATCAGTTCGGGGACTAGCGGGAGAATCGGGGAGCTGTTTTTT
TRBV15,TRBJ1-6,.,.,CATSRDLRDSPLHF,TGTGCCACCAGCAGAGATTTAAGAGACTCACCCCTCCACTTT
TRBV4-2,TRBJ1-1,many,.,CASSQETGNTEAFF,TGTGCCAGCAGCCAAGAGACAGGCAACACTGAAGCTTTCTTT
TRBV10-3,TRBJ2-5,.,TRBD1,CATSPHRDRQETHYF,TGTGCCACCTCCCCCCACCGGGACAGGCAAGAGACCCATTACTTC
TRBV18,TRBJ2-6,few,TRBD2,CASSQTGGIPGANVLTF,TGTGCCAGCTCGCAAACGGGGGGGATCCCTGGGGCCAACGTCCTGACTTTC